These 5 T cell receptor beta chains were all obtained from the same sample, sequenced in a study of blood T cell repertoires in COVID-19. TCRdb keeps only in-frame clones here, not all; method: immunoSEQ multiplex PCR. The top ten hold about 1.4% of the sample, which has 350,000 to 500,000 clones, around nine tenths seen once. Source material: PBMCs or T cells enriched from blood (not recorded which). All receptors come from a young woman who had been exposed to COVID-19.

The chain couples TRBV2 to TRBJ2-1; D not resolved. The CDR3 runs to 12 residues. V was shortened by 4 bases and J by 10 bases, with 11 bases between the two germline ends. Germline V gene data show CDR1 as SNHLY and CDR2 as FYNNEI. The CDR3 sequence is CASSALYLEQFF. DNA of the CDR3: TGTGCCAGCAGTGCCCTGTATTTGGAGCAGTTCTTC.

This clone was observed a few times. The chain joins TRBV6-5 to TRBJ1-2; D remains ambiguous. V shed 6 bases and J shed 2 bases, with 4 bases lying between them. Germline loops: CDR1 MNHEY, CDR2 SVGAGI. This CDR3 spans 11 amino acids. The CDR3, as DNA: TGTGCCAGCAGACAGAACTATGGCTACACCTTC. Translated, it gives CASRQNYGYTF.

CDR3: CASSQEGPGTNEKLFF. The DNA for the CDR3 is TGTGCCAGCTCACAGGAGGGTCCGGGGACTAATGAAAAACTGTTTTTT. The chain links TRBV18 to TRBJ1-4; D is unclear. From germline, CDR1 is KGHSH and CDR2 LQKENI. CDR3 length: 16 residues. The V gene lost 4 bases and the J gene lost 2 bases, with 14 bases spanning the gap.

This chain uses TRBV21-1 with TRBJ1-1; the D call TRBD1 from the table was never checked on the DNA. TRBV21-1 is designated a pseudogene. The CDR3 has 16 amino acids. CDR3 residues: CASSRSGQIMNTEAFF. The CDR3 DNA is TGTGCCAGCAGCAGATCGGGACAGATCATGAACACTGAAGCTTTCTTT.

The chain has TRBV5-1 and TRBJ2-1; 10 bases align to TRBD1. CDR3 length equals 15 residues. Per germline, CDR1 SGHRS and CDR2 YFSETQ. J lost 5 bases, V lost 5 bases, and 7 bases had no gene match. CDR3 DNA: TGCGCCAGCAGTTCGATGGGACAGGGGCACAATGAGCAGTTCTTC. Amino acid sequence: CASSSMGQGHNEQFF.